This is a list of T cell receptor beta chains from one sample in a study of OX40 agonist ivuxolimab in advanced cancers. Only in-frame clones appear in the TCRdb table, and some are missing; sequencing was by immunoSEQ multiplex PCR. The table has roughly 38,000 clones, 80% to 90% seen once. The starting material was CD4+ or CD8+ T cells sorted from blood, obtained in a trial of the OX40 agonist ivuxolimab. All receptors come from an adult with an advanced solid tumor such as melanoma, head and neck, liver or kidney cancer. Both conserved end residues are part of each CDR3. A D gene is named only where the DNA matches it firmly. Clone sizes are given selectively: once, few, many, or a class where the clone is expanded.

CDR3 protein | CDR3 DNA | J gene | V gene | clone size | D gene
CASMRQDLKSGELFF | TGTGCCAGCATGCGACAGGACCTTAAGAGCGGGGAGCTGTTTTTT | TRBJ2-2 | TRBV11-2 | . | .
CAWRLTGGGTQYF | TGTGCCTGGAGACTGACAGGGGGCGGGACCCAGTACTTC | TRBJ2-5 | TRBV30 | . | TRBD1
CASSRGTAQETQYF | TGTGCCAGCAGCCGCGGGACTGCTCAAGAGACCCAGTACTTC | TRBJ2-5 | TRBV7-9 | . | .
CATQGTGTDNEKLFF | TGTGCCACCCAAGGAACCGGGACAGATAATGAAAAACTGTTTTTT | TRBJ1-4 | TRBV10-3 | . | TRBD1
CASSFTSGPSYEQYF | TGTGCCAGCAGCTTTACTAGCGGACCCTCCTACGAGCAGTACTTC | TRBJ2-7 | TRBV5-8 | . | TRBD2
CASSWPRQGRAYEQYF | TGCGCCAGCAGCTGGCCCCGACAGGGAAGGGCCTACGAGCAGTACTTC | TRBJ2-7 | TRBV5-1 | . | TRBD1
CASSSDRGNTGELFF | TGTGCCAGCAGCTCCGACAGGGGGAACACCGGGGAGCTGTTTTTT | TRBJ2-2 | TRBV7-9 | once | TRBD1
CASHLDTSYEQYF | TGCGCCAGCCATCTTGACACCTCCTACGAGCAGTACTTC | TRBJ2-7 | TRBV10-2 | . | .
CASSLRNEQFF | TGTGCCAGCAGTCTCAGGAATGAGCAGTTCTTC | TRBJ2-1 | TRBV2 | . | .
CASSAIREGSYNSPLHF | TGTGCCAGCAGCGCAATAAGGGAGGGGTCCTATAATTCACCCCTCCACTTT | TRBJ1-6 | TRBV5-6 | . | .
CASSLGDRAYGYTF | TGTGCCAGCAGCCTAGGGGACAGGGCCTATGGCTACACCTTC | TRBJ1-2 | TRBV7-9 | . | TRBD1
CASSLEVNNEQFF | TGTGCCAGCAGCTTAGAAGTCAACAATGAGCAGTTCTTC | TRBJ2-1 | TRBV11-1 | many | .
CASSYNTGWAYEQYF | TGTGCCAGCAGTTACAACACAGGATGGGCCTACGAGCAGTACTTC | TRBJ2-7 | TRBV6-5 | . | .
CASSQTGSTRRQPQHF | TGCGCCAGCAGCCAAACGGGGTCCACCCGCCGGCAGCCCCAGCATTTT | TRBJ1-5 | TRBV4-1 | . | .
CASSPGAWAGGPLNEQFF | TGTGCCAGCAGCCCCGGCGCCTGGGCGGGAGGGCCCCTCAATGAGCAGTTCTTC | TRBJ2-1 | TRBV7-8 | . | TRBD2
CASSRVGAPGANVLTF | TGTGCCAGTAGTAGAGTCGGGGCCCCTGGGGCCAACGTCCTGACTTTC | TRBJ2-6 | TRBV19 | . | .
CASSVGAGKDTQYF | TGTGCCAGCAGCGTGGGGGCTGGGAAGGATACGCAGTATTTT | TRBJ2-3 | TRBV9 | . | .
CASSIGSHQPQHF | TGTGCCAGTAGTATAGGCAGTCATCAGCCCCAGCATTTT | TRBJ1-5 | TRBV19 | . | .
CASRGTLSGNTIYF | TGTGCCAGCAGGGGGACCCTCTCTGGAAACACCATATATTTT | TRBJ1-3 | TRBV6-4 | . | .
CASKGRSYNEQFF | TGTGCCAGCAAAGGACGCTCCTACAATGAGCAGTTCTTC | TRBJ2-1 | TRBV5-8 | once | .
CAADWGFMNTEAFF | TGTGCCGCCGATTGGGGGTTCATGAACACTGAAGCTTTCTTT | TRBJ1-1 | TRBV6-1 | . | .
CASRPGARETQYF | TGCGCCAGCAGACCTGGGGCGAGGGAGACCCAGTACTTC | TRBJ2-5 | TRBV5-1 | . | .
CASSAPGQGTDTQYF | TGTGCCAGCAGCGCGCCGGGACAGGGGACAGATACGCAGTATTTT | TRBJ2-3 | TRBV9 | . | TRBD1
CASNGGTQEQFF | TGTGCCAGCAACGGGGGTACGCAGGAGCAGTTCTTC | TRBJ2-1 | TRBV5-4 | . | .
CASRGTFANTGELFF | TGTGCCAGCAGGGGGACTTTCGCGAACACCGGGGAGCTGTTTTTT | TRBJ2-2 | TRBV6-6 | once | .
CASSFSTGFTGELFF | TGTGCCAGCAGCTTTTCGACAGGGTTCACCGGGGAGCTGTTTTTT | TRBJ2-2 | TRBV7-9 | . | TRBD1
CASSLGGQPQHF | TGTGCCAGCAGTTTGGGGGGGCAGCCCCAGCATTTT | TRBJ1-5 | TRBV28 | few | .
CASSPSLGTGGGETQYF | TGTGCCAGCAGCCCGAGTCTGGGGACCGGAGGGGGTGAGACGCAGTATTTT | TRBJ2-3 | TRBV4-2 | . | .
CASSFGGAGVYGYTF | TGTGCCAGCAGTTTTGGAGGGGCGGGGGTGTATGGCTACACCTTC | TRBJ1-2 | TRBV27 | once | .
CASSATGTSVTDTQYF | TGTGCCAGCAGCGCGACCGGGACTAGCGTCACAGATACGCAGTATTTT | TRBJ2-3 | TRBV9 | . | TRBD2
CASSAGQINTGELFF | TGTGCCAGCAGTGCGGGACAGATAAACACCGGGGAGCTGTTTTTT | TRBJ2-2 | TRBV25-1 | once | TRBD1